The subject of this entry is one T cell receptor beta chain. Its matching antigen is unknown. 60 Vbeta and 13 Jbeta primers were used in PCR. In the original analysis: It was a later analysis that counted roughly 79 million unique TCR beta chains, of which about 10 million were shared. Clones were read by immunoSEQ multiplex PCR, and TCRdb kept only the in-frame ones, dropping some. V and J calls and clone size are as listed in that table; D and trimming were resolved from the DNA. The data contain about 120,000 clones, 75% to 85% of them seen just once; the ten biggest clones take up 7.5% to 9%. The data are from a study of cytomegalovirus exposure and HLA in healthy donors. Likely unrecorded immune exposures existed in these nominally healthy donors. Findings and caveats of the study: For most TCR beta V segments, an earlier analysis put the productive rate at about 87% or about 30% of the time. TCR association rates varied by HLA locus in a later analysis, with DRB1 highest and HLA-C lowest.

The V gene end was trimmed by 5 bases and the J gene end by 0 bases; junction bases not matched to a gene: 10. Looked up from germline, CDR1 is MGHDK and CDR2 is SYGVNS. The CDR3 sequence is 17 residues long. The sample comprised PBMCs. The rearrangement links TRBV25-1 to TRBJ2-4; TRBD1 matches 7 bases. The TCR was taken from a female donor in good health and CMV-seropositive. The CDR3 region has the DNA TGTGCCAGCAGTCCGTCTGGGACAGCCCTAGCCAAAAACATTCAGTACTTC. It specifies CASSPSGTALAKNIQYF.